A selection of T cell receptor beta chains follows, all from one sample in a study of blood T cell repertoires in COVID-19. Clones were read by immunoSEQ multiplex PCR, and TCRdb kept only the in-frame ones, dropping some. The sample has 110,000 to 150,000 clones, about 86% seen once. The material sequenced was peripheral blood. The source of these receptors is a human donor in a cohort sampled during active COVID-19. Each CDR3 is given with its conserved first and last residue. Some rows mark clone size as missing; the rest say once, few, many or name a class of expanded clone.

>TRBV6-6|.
CASSREGQGADGYTF
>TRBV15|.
CATSRDRGGPYEQYF
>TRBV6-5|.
CASSSEDSYSTDTQYF
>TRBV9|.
CASSAGGASSYNEQFF
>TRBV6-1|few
CASSEIGSGGHF
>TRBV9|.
CASSVGKPGLADPSTGELFF
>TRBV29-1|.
CSVDGLGRENEQFF
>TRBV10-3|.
CAISEMRVLGTDTQYF
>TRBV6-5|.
CASSYRGYYEQYF
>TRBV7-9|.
CASSLEGVQPQHF
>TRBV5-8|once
CASSLSGLNYEQYF
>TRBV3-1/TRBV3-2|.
CASSQVRASGANEQFF
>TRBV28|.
CATSPYQGQGGDYEQYF
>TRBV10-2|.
CASSESGKTQYF
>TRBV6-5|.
CASRSLDRATEAFF
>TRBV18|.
CASSPPAFATEAFF
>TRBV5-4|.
CASTNDRESSPLHF
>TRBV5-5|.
CASRRTVHEQYF
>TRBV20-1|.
CSGSRGGEQFF
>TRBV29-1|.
CSARLGGTGELFF
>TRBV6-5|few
CASTPGQGGHTEAFF
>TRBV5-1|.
CASSLSGGSSQPQHF
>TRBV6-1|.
CASSEWGDYGYTF
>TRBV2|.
CAIRTAEVDTQYF
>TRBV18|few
CASSTRGNTIYF
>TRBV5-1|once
CASSRTTGVETQYF
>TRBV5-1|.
CASSFEGTDSTKQYF
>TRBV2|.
CASRFSGAGANVLTF
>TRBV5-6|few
CASSSGSGNTIYF
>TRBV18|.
CASSPVGQGPSTDTQYF
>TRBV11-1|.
CASSLAVRGGQFF
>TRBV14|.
CASSLAGDYEQYF
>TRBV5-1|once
CASSSGQGPSGANVLTF
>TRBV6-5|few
CASNPGLQETQYF
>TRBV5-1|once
CASSYDRATTGELFF
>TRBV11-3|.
CASSFTRDTEAFF
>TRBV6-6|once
CASSYSEGQEYGYTF
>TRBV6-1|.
CASSGYRGSGTDTQYF
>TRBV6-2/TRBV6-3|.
CASSFAGGRDTQYF
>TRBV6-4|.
CASRGEGEGEAFF
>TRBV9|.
CASSAGTGNTIYF
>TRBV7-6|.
CASSSGRGANSYNEQFF
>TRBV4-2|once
CASSQADRVADEQFF
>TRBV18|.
CASSPRGHSGETQYF
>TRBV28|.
CASSLWRQGRNQPQHF
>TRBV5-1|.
CASSLEAVTSSYEQYF
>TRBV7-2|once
CASSPPGQGGSDTQYF
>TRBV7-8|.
CASSLAYAGPNTEAFF
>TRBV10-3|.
CAIRGGDYYGYTF
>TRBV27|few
CASSLIREGSPLHF
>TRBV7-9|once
CASSLEQGTYTF
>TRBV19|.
CASSIEAGKNIQYF
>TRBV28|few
CATRSNTEAFF
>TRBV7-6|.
CASSLVQGAGSPLHF
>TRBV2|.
CASKLFGAGTEAFF
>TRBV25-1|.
CASSESLFDSDNSPLHF
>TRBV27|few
CASTRGQINSPLHF
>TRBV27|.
CASSLAGAVNTEAFF
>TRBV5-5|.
CASSLSLLNTEAFF
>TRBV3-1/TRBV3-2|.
CASSPRPGPPTGELFF